The 10 T cell receptor beta chains listed next were all sequenced from one sample in a study of blood T cell repertoires in COVID-19. The protocol was immunoSEQ multiplex PCR, while the TCRdb copy is restricted to in-frame clones and leaves out a portion. The table lists about 240,000 clones, roughly 88% of them singletons, with about 0.74% in the top ten. The sequencing sample was made of peripheral blood. These receptors were taken from a woman between 25 and 40 years old with acute or convalescent COVID-19.

The V gene is TRBV24-1, the J gene TRBJ2-6, with a weak D call TRBD2 (5 bases). Germline V gene lookup returns CDR1 KGHDR and CDR2 SFDVKD. The CDR3 is 21 residues long. V lost 8 bases and J 1 base, leaving 29 bases between the germline ends. DNA of the CDR3: TGTGCCACCAAAACCCCGGACTCAGAGGTACCGGTCTTGTCTGGGGCCAACGTCCTGACTTTC. Amino acid sequence: CATKTPDSEVPVLSGANVLTF.

V usage is TRBV4-2 and J usage is TRBJ1-3, with D perhaps matching TRBD1 (5 bases). The V end lost 5 bases, the J end lost 3 bases, and 14 bases lay between the germline ends. The CDR3 is 15 residues long. From germline, CDR1 is LGHNA and CDR2 YNFKEQ. The CDR3 nucleotides read TGTGCCAGCAGCATAAGCGGGCAGGGTGGAAACACCATATATTTT. As protein: CASSISGQGGNTIYF.

The chain couples TRBV5-1 to TRBJ1-2, with 8 positions matching TRBD1. The V gene end was trimmed by 1 base and the J gene end by 2 bases; junction bases not matched to a gene: 7. This CDR3 region has 16 residues. Germline V gene data show CDR1 as SGHRS and CDR2 as YFSETQ. The CDR3 loop is CASSLSSGGQNYGYTF. As DNA, the CDR3 is TGCGCCAGCAGCTTGTCGTCAGGGGGCCAGAACTATGGCTACACCTTC.

The CDR3 reads CASSLGGTWAFF. The CDR3 bases are TGTGCCAGCAGCTTGGGGGGTACTTGGGCTTTCTTT. The V call is TRBV13, the J call TRBJ1-1, with D tentatively TRBD1 (5 bases). CDR1 is PRHDT and CDR2 is FYEKMQ in the germline V gene (reference sequence). V was pared by 3 bases and J by 11 bases, with 13 bases between. This CDR3 contains 12 residues.

The chain is built from TRBV27 and TRBJ2-2, with TRBD2 matching over 14 bases. Germline lookup yields CDR1 MNHEY and CDR2 SMNVEV (reference sequence). This CDR3 has 18 residues. J lost 7 bases, V lost 2 bases, and 9 bases had no gene match. Here the CDR3 DNA reads TGTGCCAGCAGTTTAGGTGGGGGACTAGCGGGAGAGGTCGGGGAGCTGTTTTTT. This sequence encodes CASSLGGGLAGEVGELFF.

This clone was seen once. CDR3 in DNA: TGTGCCAGTGAAGGACAGTATAATTCACCCCTCCACTTT. Translation gives CASEGQYNSPLHF. The chain links TRBV19 to TRBJ1-6, with a weak D call TRBD1 (6 bases). The germline V and J ends were trimmed by 8 bases and 4 bases, with 9 bases remaining between them. Germline V gene data show CDR1 as LNHDA and CDR2 as SQIVND (reference sequence). This CDR3 is 13 amino acids long.

The chain recombines TRBV11-3 with TRBJ2-2; D is possibly TRBD2 (5 bases). Trimming pared 0 bases from V and 1 base from J, leaving 6 bases between. This CDR3 comprises 15 residues. The germline V gene has CDR1 SGHNT and CDR2 YENEEA. CDR3 sequence: CASSLEGENTGELFF. In nucleotides, the CDR3 is TGTGCCAGCAGCTTAGAGGGAGAGAACACCGGGGAGCTGTTTTTT.

J is TRBJ1-5 and V is TRBV29-1, with D maybe TRBD1 (6 bases). Deletions cut 4 bases from V and 3 bases from J, with 13 bases between. The CDR3 has 14 amino acids. Germline CDR1 and CDR2: SQVTM and ANQGSEA. The CDR3 bases are TGCAGCGTTGGTACAGGGAATTTCAATCAGCCCCAGCATTTT. As protein: CSVGTGNFNQPQHF.

The J gene is TRBJ2-1, the V gene TRBV6-5, with TRBD1 matching over 11 bases. CDR1 and CDR2 (germline): MNHEY, SVGAGI. This CDR3 comprises 16 residues. The V segment lost 2 bases and the J segment 7 bases; nucleotides outside the gene matches: 7. The CDR3 protein is CASSYQPGQGVNEQFF. CDR3 bases: TGTGCCAGCAGTTACCAACCGGGACAGGGGGTTAATGAGCAGTTCTTC.

This clone has more than one count but fewer than ten. The chain recombines TRBV29-1 with TRBJ1-1; the D is unclear. From germline, CDR1 is SQVTM and CDR2 ANQGSEA. Trimming took off 6 bases at V and 10 bases at J, with 21 bases between the two ends. The length of the CDR3 is 13 residues. The DNA of the CDR3 is TGCAGCGTGAGACTACCTGGAGTGGTCGTAGCTTTCTTT. Its protein is CSVRLPGVVVAFF.